The 28 T cell receptor beta chains given below trace back to one sample, sequenced in a study of vaccination and CD4 T cells after COVID-19. Noted treatment: roughly ten-day PBMC culture with coronavirus spike peptide pools or control peptides (ViraFEST assay). The Oncomine TCR Beta short-read assay sequenced DNA from cultured CD4+ T cells. Each CDR3 protein is one row after TCRdb ran MiXCR on the PCR reads. The sample carries about 29,000 distinct CDR3 sequences, around 60% recorded once. These TCRs' antigens remain unknown. Here the sequenced sample was CD4+ T cells from blood, cultured in vitro, taken after SARS-CoV-2 vaccination. The receptor set was obtained from a human donor who received a COVID-19 vaccine.

This clonotype has a handful of counts. CDR3 nucleotides: TGCGCCAGCAGTGAACAGGGATCTCGCCAAGAGACCCAGTACTTC. Amino acids: CASSEQGSRQETQYF. The chain employs TRBV10-1 and TRBJ2-5; a weak D match, TRBD1 (6 bases). The CDR3 is made up of 15 amino acids. V lost 3 bases and J lost 1, with 12 bases in between. Germline CDR1 and CDR2: WNHNN and SYGVQD (reference sequence).

The chain has TRBV7-2 and TRBJ2-3, with D unresolved. The CDR3 runs 14 residues. Germline V lookup: CDR1 SGHTA, CDR2 FQGNSA. Between the trimmed V and J ends, which lost 3 bases and 5 bases, there was a span of 12 bases. The CDR3 sequence: CASSFWSVGDTQYF. The CDR3 nucleotides are TGTGCCAGCAGCTTTTGGTCCGTAGGAGATACGCAGTATTTT.

This clonotype was observed a few times. V and J are TRBV2 and TRBJ1-2; D is possibly TRBD1 (5 bases). The ends were cut back, 3 bases at V and 2 bases at J, with 10 bases in the middle. The CDR3 sequence is 14 residues long. Germline CDR1 SNHLY, CDR2 FYNNEI. This CDR3 is CASSEGGRNYGYTF. The CDR3 coding sequence is TGTGCCAGCAGTGAGGGGGGACGAAACTATGGCTACACCTTC.

V usage is TRBV7-9 and J usage is TRBJ1-1; D may be TRBD1 (6 bases). The V gene's germline CDR1 is SEHNR and CDR2 FQNEAQ (reference sequence). V was shortened by 4 bases and J by 1 base, with 19 bases between the two germline ends. The CDR3 consists of 17 residues. Here the CDR3 DNA reads TGTGCCAGCAGCTCCTGGGTGCAACAGGGTGAGAACACTGAAGCTTTCTTT. Translating gives CASSSWVQQGENTEAFF.

CDR3 nucleotide sequence: TGCAGCGTTATGGTCACTAGCGGGGGGGCCGCGAATGAGCAGTTCTTC. Protein sequence: CSVMVTSGGAANEQFF. The chain employs TRBV29-1 and TRBJ2-1; TRBD2 matches at 13 bases. Germline CDR1 reads SQVTM; CDR2 reads ANQGSEA. V lost 5 bases and J lost 7; bases outside the gene matches: 11. The CDR3 covers 16 residues.

The genes are TRBV30 and TRBJ1-1; D ambiguous. Trimming stripped 0 bases from V and 4 bases from J, with 18 bases between. Per the germline V gene, CDR1 is GTSNPN and CDR2 is SVGIG (reference sequence). The CDR3 has 16 residues. The CDR3 protein is CAWSVPRLGGPTEAFF. The CDR3 DNA follows: TGTGCCTGGAGTGTACCCCGACTCGGAGGGCCCACTGAAGCTTTCTTT.

This sequence joins TRBV5-1 and TRBJ1-5; no definite D call. CDR1 SGHRS and CDR2 YFSETQ come from the germline V gene. The CDR3 totals 15 residues. V was clipped by 4 bases and J by 0 bases, with 11 bases between them. Here the CDR3 reads CASSIGPNSNQPQHF. CDR3 in DNA: TGCGCCAGCAGCATAGGACCGAATAGCAATCAGCCCCAGCATTTT.

In its sample, this clonotype was seen a few times. The V and J genes are TRBV10-1 and TRBJ1-5; D is perhaps TRBD1 (5 bases). Trimming cost V 4 bases and J 1 base, with 5 bases left between them. The CDR3 is 13 amino acids. Germline V lookup: CDR1 WNHNN, CDR2 SYGVQD (reference sequence). DNA of the CDR3: TGCGCCAGCAGTGCAGGGAGCAATCAGCCCCAGCATTTT. Translated: CASSAGSNQPQHF.

The V call is TRBV6-1, the J call TRBJ1-2; 10 bases agree with TRBD1. The germline gives CDR1 MNHNS, CDR2 SASEGT. V dropped 6 bases and J dropped 7; count of bases not matched to a gene: 5. This CDR3 comprises 13 residues. The CDR3 loop reads CASRGTGAGGYTF. In nucleotides, the CDR3 is TGTGCCAGCAGAGGGACAGGGGCTGGTGGCTACACCTTC.

A single count supports this clonotype. The V call is TRBV5-1, the J call TRBJ1-2, with 7 positions matching TRBD1. J gave up 2 bases and V 5 bases, and 9 bases lay outside the gene matches. The CDR3 loop spans 15 amino acids. Germline V gene data show CDR1 as SGHRS and CDR2 as YFSETQ. The CDR3 sequence is CASRASLTGNYGYTF. CDR3 nucleotides: TGCGCCAGCAGGGCTTCCCTGACAGGGAACTATGGCTACACCTTC.

The chain recombines TRBV29-1 with TRBJ1-1; D unclear. Germline CDR1 and CDR2: SQVTM and ANQGSEA. The CDR3 has 10 residues. Trimming cost V 7 bases and J 3 bases, with 6 bases left between them. CDR3 amino acids: CSAGDTEAFF. DNA for the CDR3: TGCAGCGCGGGAGACACTGAAGCTTTCTTT.

The rearrangement joins TRBV15 to TRBJ1-6, with D unclear. V shed 1 base and J shed 7 bases, with 8 bases lying between them. Germline-derived CDR1 and CDR2 are LNHNV and YYDKDF (reference sequence). The CDR3 contains 14 residues. The CDR3 here is CATSRGLGNSPLHF. The CDR3 bases are TGTGCCACCAGCAGAGGGCTGGGGAATTCACCCCTCCACTTT.

The rearrangement uses TRBV6-1 and TRBJ1-1, with TRBD1 as a possible D gene (5 bases). V lost 3 bases, J lost 1 base, and 9 bases lay in between. The CDR3 totals 14 residues. The germline V gene encodes CDR1 MNHNS and CDR2 SASEGT. This CDR3 reads CASSDREKNTEAFF. In DNA form, the CDR3 reads TGTGCCAGCAGTGACAGGGAAAAGAACACTGAAGCTTTCTTT.

This chain joins TRBV12-3 or TRBV12-4 and TRBJ1-2; D remains ambiguous. V lost 6 bases, J lost 2 bases, and 10 bases lay in between. The CDR3 sequence is 13 residues long. CDR3 protein: CASRIGSNYGYTF. The CDR3 nucleotides are TGTGCCAGCAGAATCGGCTCCAACTATGGCTACACCTTC.

This clonotype was seen a handful of times. The rearrangement links TRBV7-8 to TRBJ1-2; 7 bases are shared with TRBD1. CDR3 length: 14 residues. With 5 bases clipped from V and 4 bases from J, the junction kept 7 bases outside the gene matches. CDR1 is SGHVS, CDR2 FQNEAQ, per germline. CDR3 sequence reads: CASSEDRWSYGYTF. Here the CDR3 DNA reads TGTGCCAGCAGCGAGGACAGGTGGAGCTATGGCTACACCTTC.

The J gene is TRBJ1-1, the V gene TRBV2; TRBD1 matches at 7 bases. The CDR3 loop spans 16 amino acids. Germline lookup yields CDR1 SNHLY and CDR2 FYNNEI. With 5 bases clipped from V and 0 bases from J, the junction kept 9 bases outside the gene matches. DNA of the CDR3: TGTGCCAGCAGTATACGGGACAGCCGAATGAACACTGAAGCTTTCTTT. This sequence encodes CASSIRDSRMNTEAFF. The whole variable domain, remainder taken from reference TRBV2 and TRBJ1-1, is EPEVTQTPSHQVTQMGQEVILRCVPISNHLYFYWYRQILGQKVEFLVSFYNNEISEKSEIFDDQFSVERPDGSNFTLKIRSTKLEDSAMYFCASSIRDSRMNTEAFFGQGTRLTVV.

The genes are TRBV2 and TRBJ2-2, with D perhaps TRBD1 or TRBD2 (5 bases each). The CDR3 is 14 residues long. Germline-derived CDR1 and CDR2 are SNHLY and FYNNEI. Deletions cut 6 bases from V and 2 bases from J, with 10 bases between. CDR3 sequence: CASRADINTGELFF. The CDR3 DNA follows: TGTGCCAGCAGAGCGGACATTAACACCGGGGAGCTGTTTTTT.

This clonotype was observed a handful of times. V usage is TRBV2 and J usage is TRBJ2-2, with D uncertain. The CDR3 length is 13 residues. V dropped 6 bases and J dropped 1 base, with 6 bases sitting between them. Germline-derived CDR1 and CDR2 are SNHLY and FYNNEI. CDR3 protein: CASRYGNTGELFF. DNA for the CDR3: TGTGCCAGCAGGTACGGGAACACCGGGGAGCTGTTTTTT.

The V call is TRBV19, the J call TRBJ1-1; D is uncertain. Trimming removed 3 bases from V and 1 base from J, with 6 bases in between. The CDR3 sequence is 13 residues long. Germline V gene data show CDR1 as LNHDA and CDR2 as SQIVND (reference sequence). The CDR3, as DNA: TGTGCCAGTAGTATGGTGGGGAACACTGAAGCTTTCTTT. It yields the protein CASSMVGNTEAFF.

The chain links TRBV12-3 or TRBV12-4 to TRBJ2-2, with 7 bases that match TRBD2. Trimming cost V 6 bases and J 1 base; bases outside gene matches: 8. CDR3 length: 16 amino acids. CDR3 nucleotide sequence: TGTGCCAGCAGCGTAGATCCTAGCGGGAACACCGGGGAGCTGTTTTTT. Translation gives CASSVDPSGNTGELFF.

This clonotype was detected only a few times. The chain is built from TRBV20-1 and TRBJ2-7; 12 positions match TRBD2. The germline V gene has CDR1 DFQATT and CDR2 SNEGSKA (reference sequence). V trimming: 6 bases; J trimming: 2 bases; junction bases outside the gene matches: 2. The CDR3 is made up of 13 amino acids. The CDR3 nucleotides are TGCAGTGCCCGGACTAGCGGGGCCTACGAGCAGTACTTC. The encoded protein is CSARTSGAYEQYF.

Details on this clonotype: One junction end does not reproduce the germline sequence, and a read error may be involved. V gene TRBV11-3 combines with J gene TRBJ1-6, with D possibly TRBD1 on 6 matching bases. Germline V lookup: CDR1 SGHNT, CDR2 YENEEA. The CDR3 sequence is 14 residues long. The CDR3 nucleotides are TGTGCCAGCAGCTTGACACCCAGGGGTTCACCCCTCCGCTTT. Its protein product is CASSLTPRGSPLRF. Full variable domain (rest looked up from reference TRBV11-3 and TRBJ1-6): EAGVVQSPRYKIIEKKQPVAFWCNPISGHNTLYWYLQNLGQGPELLIRYENEEAVDDSQLPKDRFSAERLKGVDSTLKIQPAELGDSAVYLCASSLTPRGSPLRFGNGTRLTVT.

The rearrangement links TRBV12-3 or TRBV12-4 to TRBJ1-5; D is ambiguous. The V and J ends lost 2 bases and 6 bases respectively, with 5 bases between them. The CDR3 totals 12 residues. For the CDR3, the DNA is TGTGCCAGCAGTTTACGGGGTCAGCCCCAGCATTTT. Amino acids: CASSLRGQPQHF.

V is TRBV12-3 or TRBV12-4 and J is TRBJ1-2; perhaps TRBD1 as D (6 bases). V gave up 6 bases and J gave up 8 bases, with 16 bases separating them. The CDR3 spans 13 residues. CDR3 loop: CASRPAGGEGYTF. DNA for the CDR3: TGTGCCAGCAGACCTGCGGGGGGCGAGGGCTACACCTTC.

The V call is TRBV6-1, the J call TRBJ2-4, with 8 bases identical to TRBD2. The CDR3 has 11 amino acids. Trimming cost V 6 bases and J 13 bases; bases outside gene matches: 5. Looked up from germline, CDR1 is MNHNS and CDR2 is SASEGT. This CDR3 reads CASSPGGAQYF. Here the CDR3 DNA reads TGTGCCAGCAGCCCGGGAGGGGCGCAGTACTTC.

The rearrangement joins TRBV27 to TRBJ2-5; 8 bases match TRBD2. The CDR3 consists of 17 residues. Germline CDR1 MNHEY, CDR2 SMNVEV (reference sequence). The V gene end was trimmed by 4 bases and the J gene end by 2 bases; junction bases not matched to a gene: 12. The CDR3 sequence is CASSSGPGRGVQETQYF. In DNA form, the CDR3 reads TGTGCCAGCAGTTCGGGGCCCGGGCGGGGGGTTCAAGAGACCCAGTACTTC.

J is TRBJ2-5 and V is TRBV14; 12 nucleotides line up with TRBD2. V lost 4 bases, J lost 5 bases, and 14 bases stayed unmatched. Germline assignment: CDR1 SGHDN and CDR2 FVKESK. This CDR3 region has 18 residues. The CDR3: CASSPQDSSGGAEETQYF. In DNA form, the CDR3 reads TGTGCCAGCAGCCCGCAAGATTCTAGCGGGGGGGCCGAGGAGACCCAGTACTTC.

The gene calls are TRBV6-1 and TRBJ1-2, with D perhaps TRBD1 (5 bases). V was trimmed by 3 bases and J by 6 bases, leaving 17 bases between them. The CDR3 spans 15 residues. Germline CDR1 MNHNS, CDR2 SASEGT. Here the CDR3 DNA reads TGTGCCAGCAGTGATCCCAAAGGAGGGGTGGATGGCTACACCTTC. Translation: CASSDPKGGVDGYTF.